The TCR beta chain described here comes from a study of memory CD4+ T cells and cytomegalovirus serostatus. Study-level points and caveats: Median bootstrapped AUC for CMV status was about 0.95 originally, around 0.91 US-trained.

With respect to this clone: Its antigen remains unidentified.

The sort gate was single viable CD3+CD4+CD8-CD45RO+ cells for memory CD4+ T cells. After thawing, CD4+ T cells were positively selected. Generated by immunoSEQ multiplex PCR, the TCRdb table keeps only in-frame clones and is missing some. Of some 52,000 clones in the sample, roughly 79% are singletons; the top ten hold about 1.5%. After removal of 5 bases from V and 3 bases from J, the junction contained 6 bases not matched to a gene. Looked up from germline, CDR1 is SGHTA and CDR2 is FQGNSA. The CDR3 runs 16 residues. J is TRBJ2-3 and V is TRBV7-2, with 12 bases identical to TRBD2. The TCR comes from an adult in good health and CMV-seronegative. Material: memory CD4+ T cells from blood. The DNA for the CDR3 is TGTGCCAGCAGCCCCACCCTAGCGGGGGGGACAGATACGCAGTATTTT. As protein: CASSPTLAGGTDTQYF. Based on the CDR3 plus reference TRBV7-2 and TRBJ2-3, the full variable domain is GAGVSQSPSNKVTEKGKDVELRCDPISGHTALYWYRQSLGQGLEFLIYFQGNSAPDKSGLPSDRFSAERTGGSVSTLTIQRTQQEDSAVYLCASSPTLAGGTDTQYFGPGTRLTVL.